What follows are 5 T cell receptor beta chains derived from one specimen sequenced in a study of T cell repertoires in breast cancer. Primers covering all TCR V genes were used in emulsion RT-PCR on CD8+ T cells. Blocking oligonucleotides added to a second nested PCR suppressed unpaired genes. TCRdb fed the emulsion pairing reads into MiXCR, producing one record per CDR3 protein. Of about 40,000 distinct CDR3 sequences in the sample, 35% to 50% were seen once. Source material: CD8+ T cells. The source of these receptors is a pool of human donors with breast cancer or a healthy control (not recorded which).

Points on this clonotype: A much larger clone lies a single base off, so this may be a read error. The chain links TRBV6-1 to TRBJ2-1, with D perhaps assigned TRBD1 or TRBD2 (5 bases each). The CDR3 spans 14 residues. The V gene's germline CDR1 is MNHNS and CDR2 SASEGT. CDR3 bases: TGTGCCAGCAATCGGTTAGGGCCGACAGCGGTTCGATCCTTC. Amino acids: CASNRLGPTAVRSF.

As for this clonotype: A much larger clone lies a single base off, so this may be a read error. The rearrangement joins TRBV11-3 to TRBJ2-1; TRBD2 matches at 10 bases. Germline V lookup: CDR1 SGHNT, CDR2 YENEEA. The CDR3 totals 15 residues. CDR3: CANSLTSGSFNEQFF. The CDR3 nucleotides are TGTGCCAACAGCTTGACTAGCGGGTCATTCAATGAGCAGTTCTTC.

V usage is TRBV11-2 and J usage is TRBJ2-7, with TRBD1 matching 8 bases. V was pared by 0 bases and J by 2 bases, with 3 bases of the junction left unmatched. The CDR3 covers 15 residues. Per germline, CDR1 SGHAT and CDR2 FQNNGV. The CDR3 is CASSLDGDRTYEQYF. The CDR3 DNA sequence: TGTGCCAGCAGCTTAGATGGGGACAGGACCTACGAGCAGTACTTC.

This clonotype turned up a few times. V and J are TRBV2 and TRBJ1-1; D remains unclear. V was trimmed by 2 bases and J by 6 bases, leaving 10 bases between them. Germline V lookup: CDR1 SNHLY, CDR2 FYNNEI. The CDR3 runs to 13 residues. CDR3 bases: TGTGCCAGCAGTGAACGGCAGCCCGCTGAAGCTTTCTTT. This encodes CASSERQPAEAFF. Based on the CDR3 plus reference TRBV2 and TRBJ1-1, the full variable domain is EPEVTQTPSHQVTQMGQEVILRCVPISNHLYFYWYRQILGQKVEFLVSFYNNEISEKSEIFDDQFSVERPDGSNFTLKIRSTKLEDSAMYFCASSERQPAEAFFGQGTRLTVV.

The chain couples TRBV12-3 or TRBV12-4 to TRBJ2-3; D remains ambiguous. With 4 bases removed from V and 5 bases from J, the gap between germline ends came to 16 bases. CDR3 size: 15 residues. DNA of the CDR3: TGTGCCAGCAGTTGGGGTTGGGGTAGAAAAGATACGCAGTATTTT. This encodes CASSWGWGRKDTQYF.